This T cell receptor beta chain is drawn from a study of OX40 agonist ivuxolimab in advanced cancers. Background on the study: Dose-escalation patients' cancers were hepatocellular carcinoma, melanoma, renal cell or head and neck cancer. Partial responses, seen in three patients, involved one hepatocellular carcinoma and two cutaneous melanomas.

The repertoire was sequenced with immunoSEQ multiplex PCR; TCRdb's copy has only in-frame clones and lacks some. The sample lists about 46,000 clones, around 90% occurring once. V was shortened by 3 bases and J by 0 bases, with 9 bases between the two germline ends. CDR1 MNHEY and CDR2 SVGAGI come from the germline V gene. CDR3 length equals 15 residues. In this sample, this clone turned up once. Its antigen is not identified. The study's findings and limits: On average, CD8+ T cells showed a greater number of expanded clones than CD4+.

Baseline, cycle 4 day 1, and cycle 7 day 1 were the blood sampling points. The sample here was CD4+ or CD8+ T cells sorted from blood, taken in a trial of the OX40 agonist ivuxolimab. The rearrangement joins TRBV6-5 to TRBJ1-3; D gene unclear. This receptor was taken from an adult with an advanced solid tumor such as melanoma, head and neck, liver or kidney cancer. The CDR3 loop reads CASSYMTFSGNTIYF. As DNA, the CDR3 is TGTGCCAGCAGTTATATGACCTTCTCTGGAAACACCATATATTTT.